This T cell receptor (beta chain) was recovered during a study of Graves' ophthalmopathy and Graves' hyperthyroidism. Study findings and constraints: The majority of expanded thyroid clonotypes above 0.001 frequency also occurred in blood.

Of note for this clonotype: Antigen: not known.

TCR beta CDR3 regions were amplified from RNA transcripts. First-round RT-PCR with HTBI primers preceded a second-round multiplex PCR. TCRdb fed the multiplex PCR reads into MiXCR, producing one record per CDR3 protein. The sample contains around 1,000,000 distinct CDR3 sequences, about 35% of which appear only once. CDR1 is SEHNR, CDR2 FQNEAQ, per germline (reference sequence). Losses at the gene ends were 5 bases for V and 4 bases for J; bases not matched to a gene: 4. The CDR3 has 14 residues. The TCR sequence derives from an adult man with Graves' hyperthyroidism. The sample was peripheral blood or thyroid tissue (not recorded which). The chain couples TRBV7-9 to TRBJ2-5; TRBD2 matches 10 bases. CDR3 DNA sequence: TGTGCCAGCAGCGCACTAGCGGGACGAGAGACCCAGTACTTC. This translates into CASSALAGRETQYF.